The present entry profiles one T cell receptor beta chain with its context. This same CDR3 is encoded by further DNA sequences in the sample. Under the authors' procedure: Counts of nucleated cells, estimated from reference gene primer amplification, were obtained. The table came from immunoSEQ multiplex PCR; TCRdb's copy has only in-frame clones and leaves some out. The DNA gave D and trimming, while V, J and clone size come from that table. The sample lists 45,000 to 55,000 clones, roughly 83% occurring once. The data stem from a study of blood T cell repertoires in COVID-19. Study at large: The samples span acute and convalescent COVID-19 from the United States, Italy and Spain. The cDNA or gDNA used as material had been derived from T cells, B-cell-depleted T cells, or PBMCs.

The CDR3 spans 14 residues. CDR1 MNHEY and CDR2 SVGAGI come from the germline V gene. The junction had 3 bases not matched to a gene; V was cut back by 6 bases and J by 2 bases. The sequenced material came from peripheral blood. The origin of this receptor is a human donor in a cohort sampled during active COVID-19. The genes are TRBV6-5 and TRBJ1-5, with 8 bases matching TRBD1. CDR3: CASRGTGGNQPQHF. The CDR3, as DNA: TGTGCCAGCAGGGGGACAGGTGGCAATCAGCCCCAGCATTTT.